This is a list of T cell receptor beta chains from one sample in a study of T cell repertoires in cytomegalovirus infection. Each CDR3 protein gets one entry after TCRdb re-called the reads with MiXCR. The table has 170,000 or so distinct CDR3 sequences, about 15% seen once. Sequenced sample: PBMCs. The receptors shown here come from a human donor in good health (CMV status not recorded). Some clones in this sample may be carry-over from other donors' samples. Each CDR3 is given with its conserved first and last residue. Each record gives: J gene, D gene, V gene, clone size, CDR3 DNA, CDR3 protein. The D gene is left open where the match is weak. Size is stated for part of the rows, as once, few or many counts, or as a class when the clone is expanded.

J gene: TRBJ2-1
D gene: TRBD2
V gene: TRBV6-2/TRBV6-3
clone size: many
CDR3 DNA: TGTGCCAGCAGTTACTCCCCTAGCGGGAGTCGGAATGAGCAGTTCTTC
CDR3 protein: CASSYSPSGSRNEQFF

J gene: TRBJ2-5
D gene: TRBD2
V gene: TRBV7-2
clone size: many
CDR3 DNA: TGTGCCAGCAGCTTAACTAGCGGGATAGAGACCCAGTACTTC
CDR3 protein: CASSLTSGIETQYF

J gene: TRBJ2-5
D gene: TRBD1
V gene: TRBV7-2
clone size: many
CDR3 DNA: TGTGCCAGCAGCCGGGACAGGAGGCTAGGGGAGACCCAGTACTTC
CDR3 protein: CASSRDRRLGETQYF

J gene: TRBJ1-4
D gene: .
V gene: TRBV7-6
clone size: few
CDR3 DNA: TGTGCCAGCAGCTTACGGGGGGGGAAACTGTTTTTT
CDR3 protein: CASSLRGGKLFF

J gene: TRBJ1-3
D gene: .
V gene: TRBV5-1
clone size: .
CDR3 DNA: TGCGCCAGCAGCGAGAGCACTGGAAACACCATATATTTT
CDR3 protein: CASSESTGNTIYF

J gene: TRBJ1-6
D gene: .
V gene: TRBV7-2
clone size: many
CDR3 DNA: TGTGCCAGCAGCTTAGCGTACAACACCCTTAATTCACCCCTCCACTTT
CDR3 protein: CASSLAYNTLNSPLHF

J gene: TRBJ2-5
D gene: .
V gene: TRBV6-1
clone size: few
CDR3 DNA: TGTGCCAGCAGTAGATCCGGAACAGGCGCCCAAGAGACCCAGTACTTC
CDR3 protein: CASSRSGTGAQETQYF

J gene: TRBJ2-6
D gene: TRBD2
V gene: TRBV27
clone size: many
CDR3 DNA: TGTGCCAGCCTGAGAGCAGCAATCGGACGGGGGGGCCTGCACTCTGGGGCCAACGTCCTGACTTTC
CDR3 protein: CASLRAAIGRGGLHSGANVLTF

J gene: TRBJ1-5
D gene: .
V gene: TRBV29-1
clone size: .
CDR3 DNA: TGCAGCGTTGAGACGGCTTATCGCAATCAGCCCCAGCATTTT
CDR3 protein: CSVETAYRNQPQHF

J gene: TRBJ1-1
D gene: .
V gene: TRBV7-9
clone size: .
CDR3 DNA: TGTGCCAGCACCCGAGGGGTAGGAGGGACTGAAGCTTTCTTT
CDR3 protein: CASTRGVGGTEAFF

J gene: TRBJ2-5
D gene: TRBD2
V gene: TRBV7-2
clone size: many
CDR3 DNA: TGTGCCAGCAGCCCTGGACTAGCGGGACCCCAAGAGACCCAGTACTTC
CDR3 protein: CASSPGLAGPQETQYF

J gene: TRBJ1-3
D gene: .
V gene: TRBV29-1
clone size: .
CDR3 DNA: TGCAGCGTTGAAGCTCCGGACAGAACGGGAAACACCATATATTTT
CDR3 protein: CSVEAPDRTGNTIYF

J gene: TRBJ2-7
D gene: .
V gene: TRBV7-3
clone size: .
CDR3 DNA: TGTGCCAGCAGCTTGAGGAGCGACGAGCAGTACTTC
CDR3 protein: CASSLRSDEQYF

J gene: TRBJ2-5
D gene: TRBD2
V gene: TRBV4-3
clone size: many
CDR3 DNA: TGCGCCAGCAGCCAAGGAGCGGGAGTTGCAGAGACCCAGTACTTC
CDR3 protein: CASSQGAGVAETQYF

J gene: TRBJ1-5
D gene: .
V gene: TRBV19
clone size: many
CDR3 DNA: TGTGCCAGTAGTACTATGAGCAATCAGCCCCAGCATTTT
CDR3 protein: CASSTMSNQPQHF

J gene: TRBJ2-7
D gene: TRBD1
V gene: TRBV6-1
clone size: many
CDR3 DNA: TGTGCCAGCAGCCTTGGGACAGTCCTCGACGAGCAGTACTTC
CDR3 protein: CASSLGTVLDEQYF

J gene: TRBJ2-7
D gene: .
V gene: TRBV7-1
clone size: .
CDR3 DNA: TGTGCCAGCAGCTCACAGTACGAGCGGTACTTC
CDR3 protein: CASSSQYERYF

J gene: TRBJ1-5
D gene: TRBD1
V gene: TRBV19
clone size: many
CDR3 DNA: TGTGCCAGTAGGCCGGGACAGCGGGTTTATAGCAATCAGCCCCAGCATTTT
CDR3 protein: CASRPGQRVYSNQPQHF

J gene: TRBJ2-1
D gene: TRBD2
V gene: TRBV29-1
clone size: .
CDR3 DNA: TGCAGCGTTGAAGGGACTAGCGGGGGGACCTACAATGAGCAGTTCTTC
CDR3 protein: CSVEGTSGGTYNEQFF

J gene: TRBJ1-1
D gene: .
V gene: TRBV6-5
clone size: .
CDR3 DNA: TGTGCCAGCAGTTCGGGACGGACTGAAGCTTTCTTT
CDR3 protein: CASSSGRTEAFF

J gene: TRBJ2-1
D gene: TRBD2
V gene: TRBV6-1
clone size: many
CDR3 DNA: TGTGCCAGCACGACGGGGGGGAACCAGAATGAGCAGTTCTTC
CDR3 protein: CASTTGGNQNEQFF

J gene: TRBJ1-6
D gene: .
V gene: TRBV28
clone size: .
CDR3 DNA: TGTGCCAGCAGTTTTTTCCGGGGGGCGGCCTATAATTCACCCCTCCACTTT
CDR3 protein: CASSFFRGAAYNSPLHF

J gene: TRBJ1-1
D gene: TRBD1
V gene: TRBV10-3
clone size: .
CDR3 DNA: TGTGCCATCAGTGAACTCAGGGGGCTGGACACTGAAGCTTTCTTT
CDR3 protein: CAISELRGLDTEAFF

J gene: TRBJ2-5
D gene: .
V gene: TRBV5-1
clone size: few
CDR3 DNA: TGCGCCAGCAGCTCCGGGCCCTCGGCGGAGACCCAGTACTTC
CDR3 protein: CASSSGPSAETQYF

J gene: TRBJ1-5
D gene: .
V gene: TRBV30
clone size: .
CDR3 DNA: TGTGCCTGGAGTCGGGAAAATCAGCCCCAGCATTTT
CDR3 protein: CAWSRENQPQHF

J gene: TRBJ2-4
D gene: TRBD2
V gene: TRBV28
clone size: .
CDR3 DNA: TGTGCCAGCAGTTCCGTAGCGGGAGGTACCAAAAACATTCAGTACTTC
CDR3 protein: CASSSVAGGTKNIQYF

J gene: TRBJ2-2
D gene: TRBD2
V gene: TRBV7-8
clone size: few
CDR3 DNA: TGTGCCAGCAGCCCCGGGGGGGGGGGCGCCGGCGGGGAGCTGTTTTTT
CDR3 protein: CASSPGGGGAGGELFF

J gene: TRBJ2-7
D gene: TRBD2
V gene: TRBV7-3
clone size: many
CDR3 DNA: TGTGCCAGCTCTCCTAGCGGGAGTTACGAGCAGTACTTC
CDR3 protein: CASSPSGSYEQYF

J gene: TRBJ2-6
D gene: TRBD1
V gene: TRBV10-3
clone size: many
CDR3 DNA: TGTGCCATCAGGGGCGGACAGGGGAAGACGTCCGGGGCCAACGTCCTGACTTTC
CDR3 protein: CAIRGGQGKTSGANVLTF

J gene: TRBJ2-7
D gene: TRBD2
V gene: TRBV11-2
clone size: few
CDR3 DNA: TGTGCCAGCAGCTTTGTTGGACTAGCGGTCCTCTCCTACGAGCAGTACTTC
CDR3 protein: CASSFVGLAVLSYEQYF

J gene: TRBJ1-2
D gene: .
V gene: TRBV5-5
clone size: few
CDR3 DNA: TGTGCCAGCAGCTTTGACTCTTCTATGGTCCGCGGCTACACCTTC
CDR3 protein: CASSFDSSMVRGYTF

J gene: TRBJ1-2
D gene: .
V gene: TRBV7-2
clone size: many
CDR3 DNA: TGTGCCAGCAGCTTAGGTGGTCCGAATTATGGCTACACCTTC
CDR3 protein: CASSLGGPNYGYTF

J gene: TRBJ1-2
D gene: TRBD1
V gene: TRBV6-2/TRBV6-3
clone size: many
CDR3 DNA: TGTGCCAGCAGTCCGGGACAGGGGGCTGAGTATGGCTACACCTTC
CDR3 protein: CASSPGQGAEYGYTF

J gene: TRBJ2-5
D gene: .
V gene: TRBV19
clone size: .
CDR3 DNA: TGTGCCAGTAGTATTAGAGCCGAGACCCAGTACTTC
CDR3 protein: CASSIRAETQYF

J gene: TRBJ2-1
D gene: TRBD2
V gene: TRBV7-2
clone size: many
CDR3 DNA: TGTGCCAGCAGCTTAGAGGGAGGGCCCAACAATGAGCAGTTCTTC
CDR3 protein: CASSLEGGPNNEQFF

J gene: TRBJ1-5
D gene: .
V gene: TRBV7-2
clone size: many
CDR3 DNA: TGTGCCAGCAGCTTCAAGAACGGGGGCAATCAGCCCCAGCATTTT
CDR3 protein: CASSFKNGGNQPQHF

J gene: TRBJ2-7
D gene: .
V gene: TRBV28
clone size: many
CDR3 DNA: TGTGCCAGCAGTCGGAGGGAGCGCCCTTTGGACGAGCAGTACTTC
CDR3 protein: CASSRRERPLDEQYF

J gene: TRBJ2-7
D gene: .
V gene: TRBV6-6
clone size: .
CDR3 DNA: TGTGCCAGCAGTACTATAGCGGATTACGAGCAGTACTTC
CDR3 protein: CASSTIADYEQYF

J gene: TRBJ2-7
D gene: .
V gene: TRBV6-5
clone size: few
CDR3 DNA: TGTGCCAGCAGTTACTCGAAAGCAGGGAGCTCCTACGAGCAGTACTTC
CDR3 protein: CASSYSKAGSSYEQYF

J gene: TRBJ1-2
D gene: TRBD1
V gene: TRBV7-8
clone size: many
CDR3 DNA: TGTGCCAGCAGCTTCGGGACAGGGCCTTTCTATGGCTACACCTTC
CDR3 protein: CASSFGTGPFYGYTF

J gene: TRBJ1-1
D gene: .
V gene: TRBV5-6
clone size: .
CDR3 DNA: TGTGCAAGCAGCTCGGGCAGGAGGGCTGAAGCTTTCTTT
CDR3 protein: CASSSGRRAEAFF